The 30 T cell receptor beta chains presented below share a single source sample, sequenced in a study of cytotoxic CD8 clonotypes in ibrutinib-treated CLL. Method: immunoSEQ multiplex PCR; TCRdb's copy keeps in-frame clones and lacks some. The sample shows roughly 200,000 clones, around 72% of them seen only once. The sequencing here drew on PBMCs, taken after 24 months of ibrutinib treatment. Every receptor here comes from a human donor with chronic lymphocytic leukemia.

This chain joins TRBV28 and TRBJ1-5, with D maybe TRBD1 (5 bases). The CDR3 is 15 amino acids. Trimming removed 4 bases at V and 3 bases at J, with 13 bases between. CDR1 is MDHEN, CDR2 SYDVKM, per germline. The CDR3 coding sequence is TGTGCCAGCAGTTCAATTAACAGGCACAATCAGCCCCAGCATTTT. This encodes CASSSINRHNQPQHF.

This sequence joins TRBV7-2 and TRBJ1-1; 7 bases match TRBD1. V lost 5 bases and J lost 4; bases outside the gene matches: 4. The CDR3 covers 13 residues. Germline V gene sequence: CDR1 SGHTA, CDR2 FQGNSA. CDR3 region: CASSQRQGTEAFF. In DNA, the CDR3 is TGTGCCAGCAGCCAACGACAGGGCACTGAAGCTTTCTTT.

The chain has TRBV9 and TRBJ1-2; 8 bases agree with TRBD1. V lost 2 bases and J lost 1; bases outside the gene matches: 10. Looked up from germline, CDR1 is SGDLS and CDR2 is YYNGEE. The CDR3 runs to 17 residues. The CDR3 coding sequence is TGTGCCAGCAGCGTGCGGCAGGGGACAGGCTTTAACTATGGCTACACCTTC. Protein sequence: CASSVRQGTGFNYGYTF.

The gene calls are TRBV27 and TRBJ1-2; D is possibly TRBD1 (6 bases). This CDR3 is built from 16 residues. Per germline, CDR1 MNHEY and CDR2 SMNVEV (reference sequence). V lost 2 bases and J 4 bases, leaving 17 bases between the germline ends. CDR3 in DNA: TGTGCCAGCAGTTTAATGTCAGGGGTCATAGGCTATGGCTACACCTTC. It is translated as CASSLMSGVIGYGYTF.

This clone was recorded once. V is TRBV18 and J is TRBJ1-5, with 8 bases identical to TRBD1. Looked up from germline, CDR1 is KGHSH and CDR2 is LQKENI. The V segment lost 6 bases and the J segment 5 bases; nucleotides outside the gene matches: 6. This CDR3 has 14 residues. CDR3 DNA: TGTGCCAGCTCCTGGACAGGGTCCTATCAGCCCCAGCATTTT. Translated, it gives CASSWTGSYQPQHF.

The chain recombines TRBV6-5 with TRBJ2-2; D might be TRBD2 (6 bases). V lost 0 bases, J lost 12 bases, and 14 bases lay in between. The germline V gene encodes CDR1 MNHEY and CDR2 SVGAGI. There are 14 residues in the CDR3. CDR3 region: CASSYSEGAGKLFF. In nucleotides, the CDR3 is TGTGCCAGCAGTTACTCGGAGGGAGCAGGGAAGCTGTTTTTT.

This chain uses TRBV5-1 with TRBJ2-2, with 7 bases lining up with TRBD1. CDR1 is SGHRS and CDR2 is YFSETQ in the germline V gene. The CDR3 is 17 amino acids. With V trimmed by 4 bases and J by 1 base, 10 bases remained unmatched. The CDR3 nucleotides read TGCGCCAGCAGCATCCGGGACAGCCATATGAACACCGGGGAGCTGTTTTTT. It translates to CASSIRDSHMNTGELFF.

This sequence joins TRBV28 and TRBJ2-4, with D possibly TRBD1 on 5 matching bases. In germline, CDR1 is MDHEN, CDR2 SYDVKM. The CDR3 has 15 amino acids. V dropped 6 bases and J dropped 0 bases, with 12 bases sitting between them. The DNA of the CDR3 is TGTGCCAGCAGCTTGAGACAGTTAGCCAAAAACATTCAGTACTTC. Translation: CASSLRQLAKNIQYF.

The chain carries TRBV28 and TRBJ2-5, with 7 bases aligning to TRBD1. The CDR3 runs 15 residues. The germline gives CDR1 MDHEN, CDR2 SYDVKM. V was pared by 5 bases and J by 1 base, with 7 bases of the junction left unmatched. The CDR3 reads CASSPFGDSQETQYF. CDR3 nucleotides: TGTGCCAGCAGTCCGTTTGGGGACAGCCAAGAGACCCAGTACTTC.

The V call is TRBV15, the J call TRBJ2-1; 7 bases match TRBD2. J gave up 15 bases and V 0 bases, and 5 bases lay outside the gene matches. The CDR3 loop spans 12 amino acids. Looked up from germline, CDR1 is LNHNV and CDR2 is YYDKDF (reference sequence). The CDR3 bases are TGTGCCACCAGCAGAGATTGGACTAGTGGGTTCTTC. Translating it yields CATSRDWTSGFF.

The V gene is TRBV11-2, the J gene TRBJ2-5; no reliable D call. V was pared by 5 bases and J by 7 bases, with 17 bases between. The CDR3 covers 14 residues. The germline V gene has CDR1 SGHAT and CDR2 FQNNGV. CDR3 sequence reads: CASSPVAVLGTQYF. CDR3 in DNA: TGTGCCAGCAGCCCGGTGGCGGTTCTGGGGACCCAGTACTTC.

The chain uses TRBV5-6 and TRBJ1-1; TRBD1 agrees at 7 bases. In germline, CDR1 is SGHDT, CDR2 YYEEEE. The CDR3 spans 13 residues. The ends lost 1 base at V and 8 bases at J; junction bases unmatched: 5. This CDR3 is CASSLSTGSEAFF. The CDR3 bases are TGTGCCAGCAGCTTGTCGACAGGGTCAGAAGCTTTCTTT. The full variable domain, rest sourced from reference TRBV5-6 and TRBJ1-1, is DAGVTQSPTHLIKTRGQQVTLRCSPKSGHDTVSWYQQALGQGPQFIFQYYEEEERQRGNFPDRFSGHQFPNYSSELNVNALLLGDSALYLCASSLSTGSEAFFGQGTRLTVV.

The rearrangement joins TRBV9 to TRBJ1-5; D is undetermined. V lost 1 base, J lost 2 bases, and 13 bases lay in between. Germline V gene data show CDR1 as SGDLS and CDR2 as YYNGEE. This CDR3 is 16 amino acids long. The CDR3 protein is CASSVSWETGNQPQHF. As DNA, the CDR3 is TGTGCCAGCAGCGTATCTTGGGAGACTGGCAATCAGCCCCAGCATTTT.

The rearrangement uses TRBV7-6 and TRBJ2-2, with a tentative D call TRBD1 (6 bases). V shed 2 bases and J shed 9 bases, with 7 bases lying between them. Germline CDR1 SGHVS, CDR2 FNYEAQ. CDR3 length equals 12 residues. The CDR3 region is CASSLQGRELFF. The CDR3 region has the DNA TGTGCCAGCAGCTTACAGGGGAGGGAGCTGTTTTTT.

This rearrangement joins TRBV13 to TRBJ2-3, with 14 bases that match TRBD2. The length of the CDR3 is 18 residues. The J segment lost 4 bases and the V segment lost 4 bases, leaving 10 bases of the junction unmatched. The germline V gene has CDR1 PRHDT and CDR2 FYEKMQ (reference sequence). The CDR3 is CASSSRGTSGRRADTQYF. For the CDR3, the DNA is TGTGCCAGCAGCTCTAGGGGGACTAGCGGGAGACGTGCAGATACGCAGTATTTT.

This rearrangement joins TRBV10-2 to TRBJ2-5, with D perhaps given as TRBD1 or TRBD2 (6 bases each). V lost 5 bases and J 5 bases, leaving 12 bases between the germline ends. CDR3 size: 13 residues. Germline loops: CDR1 WSHSY, CDR2 SAAADI. CDR3 DNA sequence: TGCGCCAGCAGTTCGGGGGCTGAGGAGACCCAGTACTTC. Translated: CASSSGAEETQYF.

The V gene is TRBV6-6, the J gene TRBJ1-1, with D tentatively TRBD1 (6 bases). Germline CDR1 reads MNHNY; CDR2 reads SVGAGI (reference sequence). Trimming pared 3 bases from V and 4 bases from J, leaving 15 bases between. The CDR3 extends over 15 amino acids. CDR3 coding DNA: TGTGCCAGCAGTTATGGGACCAGGGGACGCACTGAAGCTTTCTTT. Residues: CASSYGTRGRTEAFF.

The chain recombines TRBV7-9 with TRBJ2-1, with TRBD1 as a possible D gene (6 bases). Germline loops: CDR1 SEHNR, CDR2 FQNEAQ (reference sequence). V gave up 5 bases and J gave up 2 bases, with 13 bases separating them. This CDR3 has 15 amino acids. This CDR3 is CASSRGTGTYNEQFF. As DNA, the CDR3 is TGTGCCAGCAGCCGAGGTACAGGGACCTACAATGAGCAGTTCTTC.

V gene TRBV20-1 combines with J gene TRBJ2-1; D possibly corresponds to TRBD2 (5 bases). Trimming removed 5 bases at V and 6 bases at J, with 8 bases between. CDR1 DFQATT and CDR2 SNEGSKA come from the germline V gene (reference sequence). The CDR3 extends over 11 amino acids. CDR3 bases: TGCAGTGCTGTAGCGTTCAATGAGCAGTTCTTC. It specifies CSAVAFNEQFF.

This chain links TRBV5-8 with TRBJ1-5, with D tentatively TRBD1 (5 bases). Trimming left V 0 bases short and J 1 base short, with 8 bases between. Germline CDR1 is SGHTS and CDR2 is YDEGEE. The CDR3 is 15 amino acids. The CDR3 bases are TGTGCCAGCAGCTTGGAAGGGGTGAGCAATCAGCCCCAGCATTTT. It encodes CASSLEGVSNQPQHF.

This chain connects TRBV5-1 to TRBJ2-7, with D perhaps matching TRBD1 (6 bases). CDR1 and CDR2 from the germline V gene are SGHRS and YFSETQ. The V end was cut by 1 base, the J end by 6 bases, with 11 bases between. The CDR3 has 13 residues. The CDR3 sequence: CASSLLAGAEQYF. In DNA form, the CDR3 reads TGCGCCAGCAGCTTGTTGGCAGGGGCCGAGCAGTACTTC.

V is TRBV7-8 and J is TRBJ2-1; TRBD2 agrees at 8 bases. This CDR3 has 16 residues. The germline V gene encodes CDR1 SGHVS and CDR2 FQNEAQ. Unmatched junction bases numbered 6, after V lost 1 base and J lost 4 bases. CDR3 sequence reads: CASSLVASGYYNEQFF. The CDR3, as DNA: TGTGCCAGCAGCTTAGTTGCTAGCGGGTATTACAATGAGCAGTTCTTC.

The genes are TRBV5-1 and TRBJ2-7, with 7 bases fitting TRBD2. The CDR3 extends over 16 amino acids. V trimming: 0 bases; J trimming: 5 bases; junction bases outside the gene matches: 11. Germline loops: CDR1 SGHRS, CDR2 YFSETQ. In DNA form, the CDR3 reads TGCGCCAGCAGCTTGGCCGGGGGGAGGGCGATCCACGAGCAGTACTTC. Its protein product is CASSLAGGRAIHEQYF.

The chain couples TRBV6-6 to TRBJ2-1; no definite D call. The germline gives CDR1 MNHNY, CDR2 SVGAGI (reference sequence). V lost 2 bases and J lost 0, with 8 bases in between. This CDR3 comprises 15 residues. For the CDR3, the DNA is TGTGCCAGCAGTTACAAGCTGAGCTCCTACAATGAGCAGTTCTTC. It yields the protein CASSYKLSSYNEQFF.

In its sample, this clone was seen a few times. This rearrangement joins TRBV7-8 to TRBJ1-4; D not certain. This CDR3 contains 15 residues. The germline CDR1 and CDR2 sequences are SGHVS and FQNEAQ. V was shortened by 5 bases and J by 4 bases, with 14 bases between the two germline ends. DNA for the CDR3: TGTGCCAGCAGCCCCCGACCTAGCATTAATGAAAAACTGTTTTTT. It encodes CASSPRPSINEKLFF.

The J gene is TRBJ2-3, the V gene TRBV5-1; D may be TRBD2 (6 bases). Trimming removed 2 bases at V and 3 bases at J, with 19 bases between. The CDR3 covers 17 residues. Germline loops: CDR1 SGHRS, CDR2 YFSETQ. Written as DNA, the CDR3 is TGCGCCAGCAGCTTCACATCGTGGCAGGGAGGAACAGATACGCAGTATTTT. This sequence encodes CASSFTSWQGGTDTQYF.

This CDR3 reads CASSSRVSGRYEQYF. CDR3 nucleotides: TGCGCCAGCAGTTCCCGAGTTAGCGGGAGATACGAGCAGTACTTC. The chain recombines TRBV5-1 with TRBJ2-7, with 9 bases lining up with TRBD2. Germline V CDR1 and CDR2: SGHRS, YFSETQ. The CDR3 extends over 15 amino acids. Trimming took 5 bases from V and 4 from J; bases not matched to a gene: 10.

This chain links TRBV6-5 with TRBJ2-5; 10 nucleotides agree with TRBD2. Germline V lookup: CDR1 MNHEY, CDR2 SVGAGI. The CDR3 is made up of 15 amino acids. Trimming removed 0 bases from V and 4 bases from J; junction bases left unmatched: 2. The CDR3, as DNA: TGTGCCAGCAGTTACTCAGCGGGAGGGACAGAGACCCAGTACTTC. Residues: CASSYSAGGTETQYF.

The chain combines TRBV9 with TRBJ2-1; 14 bases fit TRBD2. Trimming removed 0 bases from V and 5 bases from J; junction bases left unmatched: 1. Looked up from germline, CDR1 is SGDLS and CDR2 is YYNGEE. The CDR3 is 16 amino acids. The CDR3 here is CASSVAGLAGDNEQFF. CDR3 in DNA: TGTGCCAGCAGCGTAGCGGGACTAGCGGGAGACAATGAGCAGTTCTTC.

This clone came up a few times. The genes are TRBV30 and TRBJ2-1; the match to TRBD2 covers 10 bases. This CDR3 contains 15 residues. V lost 0 bases to trimming and J lost 3 bases; unmatched junction nucleotides: 2. Germline CDR1 GTSNPN, CDR2 SVGIG (reference sequence). The CDR3 DNA sequence: TGTGCCTGGAGTGTGGGGACTAGCGACTACAATGAGCAGTTCTTC. It yields the protein CAWSVGTSDYNEQFF.